This TCR beta chain was captured in a study of T cells after yellow fever vaccination. Trimming left V 3 bases short and J 7 bases short, with 10 bases between. The length of the CDR3 is 12 residues. The V gene's germline CDR1 is PRHDT and CDR2 FYEKMQ (reference sequence). TCRdb re-called the 5' RACE reads through MiXCR, storing one row per CDR3 protein. The data hold about 120,000 distinct CDR3 sequences, with 7.5% to 9.5% observed a single time. The chain is built from TRBV13 and TRBJ2-7; D unclear. The source is a man younger than 40 who received the YFV17D yellow fever vaccine. Source: CD8+ T cells sorted from PBMCs, taken 45 days after the yellow fever booster vaccination. The CDR3 reads CASSFWAAEQYF. CDR3 sequence (DNA): TGTGCCAGCAGCTTCTGGGCGGCGGAGCAGTACTTC.